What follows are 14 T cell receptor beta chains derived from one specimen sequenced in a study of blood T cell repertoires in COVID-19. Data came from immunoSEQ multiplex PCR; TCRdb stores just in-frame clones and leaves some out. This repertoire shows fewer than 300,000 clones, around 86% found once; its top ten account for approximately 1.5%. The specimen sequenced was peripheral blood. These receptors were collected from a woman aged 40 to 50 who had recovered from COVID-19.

The CDR3 region is CATSDRQGGTDTQYF. CDR3 in DNA: TGTGCCACCAGTGATCGGCAGGGGGGCACAGATACGCAGTATTTT. The chain carries TRBV24-1 and TRBJ2-3; 7 bases agree with TRBD1. The CDR3 length is 15 residues. The trim removed 3 bases at V and 1 base at J, leaving 3 bases unmatched. Germline CDR1 is KGHDR and CDR2 is SFDVKD.

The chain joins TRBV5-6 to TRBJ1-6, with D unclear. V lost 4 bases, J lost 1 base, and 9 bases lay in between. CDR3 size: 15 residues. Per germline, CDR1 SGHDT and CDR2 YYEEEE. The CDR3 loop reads CASSLLRSYNSPLHF. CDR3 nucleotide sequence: TGTGCCAGCAGCCTCTTACGGTCCTATAATTCACCCCTCCACTTT.

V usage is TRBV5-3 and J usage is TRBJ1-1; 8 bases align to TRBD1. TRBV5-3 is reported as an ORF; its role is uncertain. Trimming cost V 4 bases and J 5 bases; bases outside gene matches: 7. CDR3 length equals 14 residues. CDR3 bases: TGTGCCAGAAGCCGAGGACAGGGACCTACTGAAGCTTTCTTT. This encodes CARSRGQGPTEAFF.

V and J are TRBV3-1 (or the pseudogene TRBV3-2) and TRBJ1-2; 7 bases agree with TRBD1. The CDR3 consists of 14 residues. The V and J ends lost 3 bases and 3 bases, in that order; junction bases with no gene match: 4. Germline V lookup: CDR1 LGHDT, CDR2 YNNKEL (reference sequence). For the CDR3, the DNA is TGTGCCAGCAGCCATGCACAGGGGTACTATGGCTACACCTTC. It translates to CASSHAQGYYGYTF.

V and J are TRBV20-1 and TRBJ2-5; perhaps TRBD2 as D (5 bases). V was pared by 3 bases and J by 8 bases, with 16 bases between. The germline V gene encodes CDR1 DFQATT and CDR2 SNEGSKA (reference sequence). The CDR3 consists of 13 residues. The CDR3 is CSASPALVQTQYF. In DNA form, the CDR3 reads TGCAGTGCTAGTCCCGCACTAGTTCAAACCCAGTACTTC.

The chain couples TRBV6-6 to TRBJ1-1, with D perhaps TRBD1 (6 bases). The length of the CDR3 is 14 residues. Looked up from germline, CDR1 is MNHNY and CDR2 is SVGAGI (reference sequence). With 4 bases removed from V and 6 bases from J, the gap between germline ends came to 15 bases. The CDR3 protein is CASSSTQGMAEAFF. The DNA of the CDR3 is TGTGCCAGCAGTTCCACACAGGGAATGGCTGAAGCTTTCTTT.

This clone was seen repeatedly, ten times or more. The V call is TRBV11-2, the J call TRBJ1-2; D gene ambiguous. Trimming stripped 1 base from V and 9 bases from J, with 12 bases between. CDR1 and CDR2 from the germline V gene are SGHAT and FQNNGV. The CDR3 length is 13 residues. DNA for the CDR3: TGTGCCAGCAGCTTAGTTGATGGGCGAAGCTACACCTTC. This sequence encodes CASSLVDGRSYTF.

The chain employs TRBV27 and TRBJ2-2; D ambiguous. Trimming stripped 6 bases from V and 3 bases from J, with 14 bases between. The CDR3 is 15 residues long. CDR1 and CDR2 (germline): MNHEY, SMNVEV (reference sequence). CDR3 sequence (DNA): TGTGCCAGCAGGACCGTACGACGGGACACCGGGGAGCTGTTTTTT. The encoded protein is CASRTVRRDTGELFF.

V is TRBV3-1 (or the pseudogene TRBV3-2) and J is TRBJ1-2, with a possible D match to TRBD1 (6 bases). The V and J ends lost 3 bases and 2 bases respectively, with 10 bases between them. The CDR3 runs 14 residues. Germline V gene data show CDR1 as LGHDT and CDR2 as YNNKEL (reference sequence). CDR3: CASSHLGQNYGYTF. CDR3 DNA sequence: TGTGCCAGCAGCCACCTAGGACAGAACTATGGCTACACCTTC.

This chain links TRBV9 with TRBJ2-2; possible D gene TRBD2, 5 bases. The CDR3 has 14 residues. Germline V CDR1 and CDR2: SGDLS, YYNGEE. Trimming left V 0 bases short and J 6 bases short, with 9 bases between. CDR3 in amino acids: CASSVARAPGELFF. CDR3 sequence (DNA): TGTGCCAGCAGCGTAGCGCGGGCTCCCGGGGAGCTGTTTTTT.

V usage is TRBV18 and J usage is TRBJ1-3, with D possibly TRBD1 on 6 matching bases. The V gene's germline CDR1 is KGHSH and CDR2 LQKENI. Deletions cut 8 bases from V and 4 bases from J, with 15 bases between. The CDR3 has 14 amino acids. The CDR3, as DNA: TGTGCCAGCACCCTACAGGGTAACGGAAACACCATATATTTT. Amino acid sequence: CASTLQGNGNTIYF.

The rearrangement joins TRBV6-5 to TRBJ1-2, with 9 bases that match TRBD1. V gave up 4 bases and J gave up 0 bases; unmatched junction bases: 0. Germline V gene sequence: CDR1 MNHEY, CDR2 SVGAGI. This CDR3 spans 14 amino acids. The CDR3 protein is CASSWTGANYGYTF. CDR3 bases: TGTGCCAGCAGTTGGACAGGGGCTAACTATGGCTACACCTTC.

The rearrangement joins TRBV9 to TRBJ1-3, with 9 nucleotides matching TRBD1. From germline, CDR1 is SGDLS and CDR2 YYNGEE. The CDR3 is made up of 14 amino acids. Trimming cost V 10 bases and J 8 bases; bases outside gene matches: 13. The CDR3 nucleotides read TGTGCCTCCGGACAGGGGACTACCTCGGACACCATATATTTT. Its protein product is CASGQGTTSDTIYF.

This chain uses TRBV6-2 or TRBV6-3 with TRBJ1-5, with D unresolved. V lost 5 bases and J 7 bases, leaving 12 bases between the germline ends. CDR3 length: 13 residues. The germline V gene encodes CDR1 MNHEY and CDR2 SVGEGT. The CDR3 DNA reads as TGTGCCAGCAGTCCCCGGGATCCCCAGCCCCAGCATTTT. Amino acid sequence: CASSPRDPQPQHF.